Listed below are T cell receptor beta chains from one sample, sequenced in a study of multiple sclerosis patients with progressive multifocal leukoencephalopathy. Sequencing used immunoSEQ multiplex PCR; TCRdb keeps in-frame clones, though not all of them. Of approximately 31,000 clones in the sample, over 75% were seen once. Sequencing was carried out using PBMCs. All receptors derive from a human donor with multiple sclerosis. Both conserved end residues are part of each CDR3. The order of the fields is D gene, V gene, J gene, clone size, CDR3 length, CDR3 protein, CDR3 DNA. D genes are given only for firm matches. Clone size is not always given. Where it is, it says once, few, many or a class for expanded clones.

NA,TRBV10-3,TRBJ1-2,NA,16,CAISEHDPRPPYGYTF,TGTGCCATCAGTGAGCATGACCCGAGGCCTCCTTATGGCTACACCTTC
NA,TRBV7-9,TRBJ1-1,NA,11,CASRRTRRAFF,TGTGCCAGCAGACGGACACGGCGAGCTTTCTTT
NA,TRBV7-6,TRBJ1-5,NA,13,CASSLRGNQPQHF,TGTGCCAGCAGCTTACGGGGAAACCAGCCCCAGCATTTT
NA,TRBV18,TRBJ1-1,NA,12,CASSPGNTEAFF,TGTGCCAGCTCACCAGGGAACACTGAAGCTTTCTTT
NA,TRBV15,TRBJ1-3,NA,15,CATSRDLGTGNTIYF,TGTGCCACCAGCAGAGATTTAGGCACTGGAAACACCATATATTTT
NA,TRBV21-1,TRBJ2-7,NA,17,CASSKENWDRGFYEQYF,TGTGCCAGCAGCAAAGAGAATTGGGACAGGGGATTTTACGAGCAGTACTTC
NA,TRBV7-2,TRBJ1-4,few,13,CASSLERPEKLFF,TGTGCCAGCAGCTTAGAGCGGCCTGAAAAACTGTTTTTT
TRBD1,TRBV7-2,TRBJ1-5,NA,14,CASSPDRGNQPQHF,TGTGCCAGCAGCCCCGACAGGGGTAATCAGCCCCAGCATTTT
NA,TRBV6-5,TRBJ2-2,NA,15,CASSKPGTFSGELFF,TGTGCCAGCAGCAAACCCGGGACATTCTCCGGGGAGCTGTTTTTT
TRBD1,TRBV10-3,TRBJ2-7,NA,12,CALGQGGYEQYF,TGTGCCCTAGGACAGGGTGGGTACGAGCAGTACTTC
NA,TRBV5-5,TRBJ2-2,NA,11,CASSSVGELFF,TGTGCCAGCAGCTCTGTCGGGGAGCTGTTTTTT
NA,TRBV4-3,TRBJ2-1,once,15,CASSQGMVPLGEQFF,TGCGCCAGCAGCCAAGGGATGGTCCCCCTCGGGGAGCAGTTCTTC
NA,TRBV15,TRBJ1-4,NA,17,CATSRDTGSGANEKLFF,TGTGCCACCAGCAGAGATACGGGATCTGGAGCTAATGAAAAACTGTTTTTT
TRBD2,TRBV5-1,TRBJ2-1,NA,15,CASSPSGGPFNEQFF,TGCGCCAGCAGCCCTAGCGGGGGTCCCTTTAATGAGCAGTTCTTC
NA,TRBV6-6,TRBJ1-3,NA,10,CASYGNTIYF,TGTGCCAGCTATGGAAACACCATATATTTT
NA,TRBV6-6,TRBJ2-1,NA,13,CASSPPGTNEQFF,TGTGCCAGCAGTCCCCCCGGGACCAATGAGCAGTTCTTC
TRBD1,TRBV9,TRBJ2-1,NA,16,CASSVALGTAHNEQFF,TGTGCCAGCAGCGTAGCGCTCGGGACAGCACACAATGAGCAGTTCTTC
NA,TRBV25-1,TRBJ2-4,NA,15,CASTPPGLSENIQYF,TGTGCCAGCACTCCCCCGGGACTCTCCGAAAACATTCAGTACTTC
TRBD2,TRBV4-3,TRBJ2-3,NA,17,CASSRGRLAGKTDTQYF,TGCGCCAGCAGCCGAGGCCGACTAGCGGGGAAAACAGATACGCAGTATTTT
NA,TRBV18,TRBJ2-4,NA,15,CASSPPEVPKNIQYF,TGTGCCAGCTCACCACCGGAGGTACCCAAAAACATTCAGTACTTC
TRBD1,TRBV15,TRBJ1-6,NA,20,CATSTNSPGQGESGNSPLHF,TGTGCCACCAGCACCAACTCGCCGGGACAGGGAGAAAGCGGTAATTCACCCCTCCACTTT
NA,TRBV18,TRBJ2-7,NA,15,CASSPRDANSYEQYF,TGTGCCAGCTCACCACGTGACGCCAACTCCTACGAGCAGTACTTC
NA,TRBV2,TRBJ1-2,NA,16,CASSTSREVRSYGYTF,TGTGCCAGCAGCACCTCCAGAGAGGTTAGGAGCTATGGCTACACCTTC
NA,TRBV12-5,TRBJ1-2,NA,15,CASAPWGISNYGYTF,TGTGCTAGTGCCCCCTGGGGGATTTCGAACTATGGCTACACCTTC
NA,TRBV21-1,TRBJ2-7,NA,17,CASNEGVSGKGAYEQYF,TGTGCCAGCAACGAGGGAGTTAGCGGGAAAGGAGCCTACGAGCAGTACTTC
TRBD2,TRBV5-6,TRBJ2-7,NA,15,CASSWGLADSYEQYF,TGTGCCAGCAGTTGGGGACTAGCGGATTCCTACGAGCAGTACTTC
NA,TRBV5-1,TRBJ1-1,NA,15,CASSLVSGRNTEAFF,TGCGCCAGCAGCTTGGTGTCCGGCCGGAACACTGAAGCTTTCTTT
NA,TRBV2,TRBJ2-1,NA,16,CASSEAQALGYNEQFF,TGTGCCAGCAGTGAAGCGCAGGCCCTTGGGTACAATGAGCAGTTCTTC
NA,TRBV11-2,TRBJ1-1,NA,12,CASRRLNTEAFF,TGTGCCAGTAGACGATTGAACACTGAAGCTTTCTTT
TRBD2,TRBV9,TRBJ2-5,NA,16,CASSVGGRGNQETQYF,TGTGCCAGCAGCGTTGGAGGGCGGGGGAATCAAGAGACCCAGTACTTC
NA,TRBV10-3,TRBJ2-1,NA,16,CAIGGASGNSYNEQFF,TGTGCCATCGGGGGGGCTAGCGGCAACAGCTACAATGAGCAGTTCTTC
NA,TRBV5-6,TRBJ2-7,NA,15,CASSLARGYSYEQYF,TGTGCCAGCAGCTTGGCTCGGGGCTACTCCTACGAGCAGTACTTC
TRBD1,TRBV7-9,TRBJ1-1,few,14,CASSTGGTNTEAFF,TGTGCCAGCAGCACAGGGGGGACGAACACTGAAGCTTTCTTT
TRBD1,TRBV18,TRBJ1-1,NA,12,CASSPGQERAFF,TGTGCCAGCTCACCAGGACAGGAGCGAGCTTTCTTT
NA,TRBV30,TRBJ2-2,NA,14,CAWTNMGNTGELFF,TGTGCCTGGACGAACATGGGGAACACCGGGGAGCTGTTTTTT
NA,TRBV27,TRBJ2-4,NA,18,CASSLRGGRDLAKNIQYF,TGTGCCAGCAGTTTAAGGGGGGGGAGGGACCTAGCCAAAAACATTCAGTACTTC
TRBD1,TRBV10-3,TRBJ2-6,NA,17,CAISNRGRGSGANVLTF,TGTGCCATCAGTAACAGGGGGCGCGGGTCTGGGGCCAACGTCCTGACTTTC
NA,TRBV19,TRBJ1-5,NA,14,CASMGTFSNQPQHF,TGTGCCAGTATGGGGACTTTTAGCAATCAGCCCCAGCATTTT
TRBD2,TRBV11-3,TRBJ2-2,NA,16,CASSFGTSGKGGELFF,TGTGCCAGCAGCTTCGGTACTAGCGGGAAAGGTGGGGAGCTGTTTTTT
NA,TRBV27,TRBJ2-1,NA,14,CASSLAGPYNEQFF,TGTGCCAGCAGTTTAGCGGGCCCCTACAATGAGCAGTTCTTC
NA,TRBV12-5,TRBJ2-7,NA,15,CASGLGSLGSYEQYF,TGTGCTAGTGGTTTGGGTTCACTCGGCTCCTACGAGCAGTACTTC